This T cell receptor (beta chain) was documented in a study of cytomegalovirus exposure and HLA in healthy donors. Whole-study results and caveats: In vitro assays verified that a few CMV-associated chains recognized CMV antigens specifically. The study had only CMV serostatus as immune exposure information.

For this clone: Its antigen is unknown.

V was shortened by 0 bases and J by 0 bases, with 12 bases between the two germline ends. CDR1 and CDR2 from the germline V gene are SGHNT and YYREEE (reference sequence). CDR3 length: 16 residues. PCR primers comprised 60 Vbeta and 13 Jbeta primers. Produced via immunoSEQ multiplex PCR; TCRdb's table is partial and in-frame only. The data show around 70,000 clones, about two thirds seen once. Sequencing was performed on PBMCs. The V and J genes are TRBV5-4 and TRBJ1-2; possible D gene TRBD1, 5 bases. This TCR was recovered from a woman aged 40 to 49 in good health and CMV-seropositive. CDR3 sequence: CASSLGGLTTNYGYTF. Written as DNA, the CDR3 is TGTGCCAGCAGCTTGGGGGGACTGACGACTAACTATGGCTACACCTTC.